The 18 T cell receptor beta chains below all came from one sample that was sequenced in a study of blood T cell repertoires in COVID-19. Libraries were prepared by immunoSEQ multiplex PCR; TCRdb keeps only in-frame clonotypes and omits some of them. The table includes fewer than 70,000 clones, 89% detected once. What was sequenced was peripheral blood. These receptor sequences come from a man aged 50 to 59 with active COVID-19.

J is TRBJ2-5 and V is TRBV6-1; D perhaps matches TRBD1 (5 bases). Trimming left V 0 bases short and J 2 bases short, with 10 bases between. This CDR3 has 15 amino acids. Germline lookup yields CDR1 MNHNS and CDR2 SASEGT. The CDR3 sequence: CASSEALGLQETQYF. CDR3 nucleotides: TGTGCCAGCAGTGAAGCGCTGGGGCTACAAGAGACCCAGTACTTC.

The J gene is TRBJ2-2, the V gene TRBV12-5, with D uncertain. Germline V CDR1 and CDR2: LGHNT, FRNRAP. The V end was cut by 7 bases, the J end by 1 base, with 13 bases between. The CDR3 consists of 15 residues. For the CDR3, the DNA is TGTGCTAGTGTTGTGAGTCTCGGGAACACCGGGGAGCTGTTTTTT. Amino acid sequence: CASVVSLGNTGELFF. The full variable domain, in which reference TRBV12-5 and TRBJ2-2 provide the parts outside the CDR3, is DARVTQTPRHKVTEMGQEVTMRCQPILGHNTVFWYRQTMMQGLELLAYFRNRAPLDDSGMPKDRFSAEMPDATLATLKIQPSEPRDSAVYFCASVVSLGNTGELFFGEGSRLTVL.

In nucleotides, the CDR3 is TGTGCCAGCAGGGGGACAGGGGATTTGAACACTGAAGCTTTCTTT. This gives the protein CASRGTGDLNTEAFF. The V gene is TRBV6-5, the J gene TRBJ1-1, with 10 bases matching TRBD1. CDR3 size: 15 residues. V gave up 6 bases and J gave up 0 bases; unmatched junction bases: 4. Germline CDR1 reads MNHEY; CDR2 reads SVGAGI.

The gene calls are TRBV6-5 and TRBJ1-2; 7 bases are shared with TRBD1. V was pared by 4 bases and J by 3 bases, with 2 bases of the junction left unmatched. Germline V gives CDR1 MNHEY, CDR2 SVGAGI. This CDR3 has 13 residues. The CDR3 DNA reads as TGTGCCAGCAGTTCTGACAGGGACTATGGCTACACCTTC. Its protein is CASSSDRDYGYTF.

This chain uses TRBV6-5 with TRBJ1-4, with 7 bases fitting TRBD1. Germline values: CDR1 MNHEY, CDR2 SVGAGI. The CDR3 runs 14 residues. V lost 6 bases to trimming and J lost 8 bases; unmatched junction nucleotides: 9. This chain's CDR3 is CASRETGWQEKLFF. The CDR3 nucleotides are TGTGCCAGCAGGGAGACAGGGTGGCAGGAAAAACTGTTTTTT.

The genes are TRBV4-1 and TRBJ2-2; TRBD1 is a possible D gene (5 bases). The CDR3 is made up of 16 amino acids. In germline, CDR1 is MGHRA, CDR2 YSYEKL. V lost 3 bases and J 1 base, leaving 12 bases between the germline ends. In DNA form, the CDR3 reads TGCGCCAGCAGCCACCGGCCCGACAGGAACACCGGGGAGCTGTTTTTT. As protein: CASSHRPDRNTGELFF.

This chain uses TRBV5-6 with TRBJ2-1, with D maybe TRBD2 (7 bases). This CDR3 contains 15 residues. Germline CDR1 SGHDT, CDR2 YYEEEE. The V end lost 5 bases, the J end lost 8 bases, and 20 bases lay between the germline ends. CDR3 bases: TGTGCCAGCAGTTCGGGCGGGGGCCTCGCCGATGAGCAGTTCTTC. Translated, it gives CASSSGGGLADEQFF.

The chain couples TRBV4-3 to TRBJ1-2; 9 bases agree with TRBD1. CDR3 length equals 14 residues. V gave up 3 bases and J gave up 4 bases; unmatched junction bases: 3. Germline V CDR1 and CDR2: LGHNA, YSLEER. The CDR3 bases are TGCGCCAGCAGCCAGACAGGGGGTATCTATGGCTACACCTTC. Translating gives CASSQTGGIYGYTF.

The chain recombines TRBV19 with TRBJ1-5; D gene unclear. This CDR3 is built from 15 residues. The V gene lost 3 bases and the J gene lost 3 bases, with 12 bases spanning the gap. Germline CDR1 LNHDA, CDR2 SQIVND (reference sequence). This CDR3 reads CASSIYDKYNQPQHF. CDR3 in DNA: TGTGCCAGTAGTATCTATGACAAATACAATCAGCCCCAGCATTTT.

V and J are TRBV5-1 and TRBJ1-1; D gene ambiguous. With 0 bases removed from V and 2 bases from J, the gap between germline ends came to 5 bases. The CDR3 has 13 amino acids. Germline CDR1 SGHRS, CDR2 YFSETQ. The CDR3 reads CASSLDRNTEAFF. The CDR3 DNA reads TGCGCCAGCAGCTTGGACAGAAACACTGAAGCTTTCTTT. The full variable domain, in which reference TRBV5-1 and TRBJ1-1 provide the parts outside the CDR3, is KAGVTQTPRYLIKTRGQQVTLSCSPISGHRSVSWYQQTPGQGLQFLFEYFSETQRNKGNFPGRFSGRQFSNSRSEMNVSTLELGDSALYLCASSLDRNTEAFFGQGTRLTVV.

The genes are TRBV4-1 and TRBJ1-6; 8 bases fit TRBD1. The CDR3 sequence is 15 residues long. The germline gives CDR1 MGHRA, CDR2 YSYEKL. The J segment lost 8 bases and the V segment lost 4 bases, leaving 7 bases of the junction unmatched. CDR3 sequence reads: CASSLLGQGDSPLHF. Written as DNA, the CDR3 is TGCGCCAGCAGCCTCCTAGGACAGGGTGATTCACCCCTCCACTTT.

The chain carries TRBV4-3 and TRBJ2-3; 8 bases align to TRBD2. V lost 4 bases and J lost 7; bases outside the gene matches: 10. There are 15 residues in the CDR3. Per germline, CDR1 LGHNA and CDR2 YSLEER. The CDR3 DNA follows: TGCGCCAGCAGCCTGGGACTAGGGGACACTAATACGCAGTATTTT. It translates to CASSLGLGDTNTQYF.

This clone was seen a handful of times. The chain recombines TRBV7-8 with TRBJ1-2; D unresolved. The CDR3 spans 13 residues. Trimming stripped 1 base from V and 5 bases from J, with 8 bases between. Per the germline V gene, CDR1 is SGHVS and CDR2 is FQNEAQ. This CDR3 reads CASSLGGKYGYTF. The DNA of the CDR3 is TGTGCCAGCAGCTTAGGAGGGAAGTATGGCTACACCTTC.

The CDR3 sequence is CASSLGRDYEQYF. CDR3 DNA sequence: TGTGCCAGCAGCTTAGGGAGGGACTACGAGCAGTACTTC. The chain uses TRBV7-9 and TRBJ2-7, with D possibly TRBD2 on 6 matching bases. There are 13 residues in the CDR3. Trimming cost V 1 base and J 3 bases, with 7 bases left between them. Germline V gene data show CDR1 as SEHNR and CDR2 as FQNEAQ (reference sequence).

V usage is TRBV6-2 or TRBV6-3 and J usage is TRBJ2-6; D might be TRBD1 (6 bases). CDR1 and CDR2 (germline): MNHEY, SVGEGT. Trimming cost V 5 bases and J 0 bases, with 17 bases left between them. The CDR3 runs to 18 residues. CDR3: CASSPLQGSSSGANVLTF. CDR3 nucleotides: TGTGCCAGCAGTCCATTACAGGGTTCTAGCTCTGGGGCCAACGTCCTGACTTTC.

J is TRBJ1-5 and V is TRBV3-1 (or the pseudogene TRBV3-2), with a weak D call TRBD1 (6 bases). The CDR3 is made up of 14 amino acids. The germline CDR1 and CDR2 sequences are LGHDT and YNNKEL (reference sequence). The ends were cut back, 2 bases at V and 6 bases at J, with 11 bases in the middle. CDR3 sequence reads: CASSQSGAIQPQHF. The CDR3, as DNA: TGTGCCAGCAGCCAATCAGGGGCGATTCAGCCCCAGCATTTT.

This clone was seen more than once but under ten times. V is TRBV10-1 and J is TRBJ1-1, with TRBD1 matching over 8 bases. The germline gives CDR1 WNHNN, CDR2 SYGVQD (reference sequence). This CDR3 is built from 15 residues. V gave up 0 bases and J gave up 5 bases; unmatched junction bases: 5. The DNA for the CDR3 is TGCGCCAGCAGTGAGTCTCGGACAGGGTTAACTGAAGCTTTCTTT. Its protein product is CASSESRTGLTEAFF.

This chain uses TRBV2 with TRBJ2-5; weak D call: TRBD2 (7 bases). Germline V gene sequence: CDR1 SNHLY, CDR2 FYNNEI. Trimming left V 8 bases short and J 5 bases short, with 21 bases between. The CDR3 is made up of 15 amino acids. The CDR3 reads CASEGGVGSGETQYF. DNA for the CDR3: TGTGCCAGCGAAGGGGGGGTCGGTTCGGGTGAGACCCAGTACTTC.